Below are 19 T cell receptor beta chains sequenced from a single sample in a study of cytotoxic CD8 clonotypes in ibrutinib-treated CLL. Using immunoSEQ multiplex PCR, the repertoire was profiled, and TCRdb retains in-frame clones only, with some absent. Among some 200,000 clones listed, about four fifths were seen once. The sample consisted of PBMCs, taken after 12 months of ibrutinib treatment. Receptors were obtained from a human donor with chronic lymphocytic leukemia.

This chain links TRBV29-1 with TRBJ2-1; a weak D match, TRBD1 (6 bases). The CDR3 contains 17 residues. With 4 bases removed from V and 0 bases from J, the gap between germline ends came to 19 bases. Germline CDR1 and CDR2: SQVTM and ANQGSEA. In DNA, the CDR3 is TGCAGCGTTGTAGGGACACCTACCCATACCTCCTACAATGAGCAGTTCTTC. This codes for CSVVGTPTHTSYNEQFF.

Remarks on this clone: In the same sample, other DNA sequences code for this CDR3. J is TRBJ1-1 and V is TRBV28; no clear D. Germline V gene lookup returns CDR1 MDHEN and CDR2 SYDVKM. The CDR3 consists of 11 residues. The V end lost 7 bases, the J end lost 2 bases, and 5 bases lay between the germline ends. Here the CDR3 DNA reads TGTGCCAGCATCTCAAACACTGAAGCTTTCTTT. This codes for CASISNTEAFF.

This chain connects TRBV18 to TRBJ1-1, with TRBD1 matching 7 bases. The CDR3 extends over 15 amino acids. Trimming removed 3 bases from V and 1 base from J; junction bases left unmatched: 5. Per the germline V gene, CDR1 is KGHSH and CDR2 is LQKENI. CDR3 nucleotide sequence: TGTGCCAGCTCACCTTCGGACAGGAGGAACACTGAAGCTTTCTTT. As protein: CASSPSDRRNTEAFF.

This chain joins TRBV19 and TRBJ2-2; D possibly corresponds to TRBD2 (6 bases). Germline CDR1 is LNHDA and CDR2 is SQIVND (reference sequence). Trimming shortened V by 0 bases and J by 5 bases, and 10 bases separated the two germline ends. The CDR3 covers 15 residues. CDR3 amino acids: CASSIEGRRTGELFF. The DNA of the CDR3 is TGTGCCAGTAGTATAGAGGGGAGGAGGACCGGGGAGCTGTTTTTT.

The rearrangement uses TRBV18 and TRBJ1-6; no reliable D call. V shed 3 bases and J shed 0 bases, with 6 bases lying between them. Germline V gives CDR1 KGHSH, CDR2 LQKENI. The CDR3 spans 15 residues. The CDR3 DNA follows: TGTGCCAGCTCACCGGCAAGCTCCTATAATTCACCCCTCCACTTT. This translates into CASSPASSYNSPLHF. Supplemented by reference TRBV18 and TRBJ1-6, the full variable domain reads NAGVMQNPRHLVRRRGQEARLRCSPMKGHSHVYWYRQLPEEGLKFMVYLQKENIIDESGMPKERFSAEFPKEGPSILRIQQVVRGDSAAYFCASSPASSYNSPLHFGNGTRLTVT.

The chain carries TRBV7-9 and TRBJ1-6, with 7 bases fitting TRBD1. V dropped 5 bases and J dropped 9; count of bases not matched to a gene: 7. Germline values: CDR1 SEHNR, CDR2 FQNEAQ (reference sequence). The CDR3 sequence is 14 residues long. CDR3 bases: TGTGCCAGCAGCCCAGACAGGGATCGTTCACCCCTCCACTTT. Translating gives CASSPDRDRSPLHF.

The chain couples TRBV7-6 to TRBJ2-1, with D tentatively TRBD2 (5 bases). Germline lookup yields CDR1 SGHVS and CDR2 FNYEAQ. Trimming shortened V by 3 bases and J by 16 bases, and 13 bases separated the two germline ends. This CDR3 has 11 amino acids. The CDR3 is CASSLNNRLFF. CDR3 sequence (DNA): TGTGCCAGCAGCTTGAACAACAGACTATTCTTC.

The chain couples TRBV5-4 to TRBJ2-3, with 7 bases lining up with TRBD2. The CDR3 consists of 16 residues. V lost 4 bases, J lost 5 bases, and 13 bases stayed unmatched. Germline lookup yields CDR1 SGHNT and CDR2 YYREEE (reference sequence). The CDR3 protein is CASSQAGPSGGDTQYF. In DNA, the CDR3 is TGTGCCAGCAGCCAAGCGGGACCATCGGGGGGAGATACGCAGTATTTT.

The chain couples TRBV11-2 to TRBJ2-7, with D possibly being TRBD1 (6 bases). There are 15 residues in the CDR3. V lost 4 bases and J lost 2, with 15 bases in between. CDR1 is SGHAT and CDR2 is FQNNGV in the germline V gene. The chain's CDR3 is CASSSTGTLTYEQYF. The CDR3 region has the DNA TGTGCCAGCAGCTCCACCGGGACACTGACCTACGAGCAGTACTTC.

This clone was seen a handful of times. The chain joins TRBV2 to TRBJ1-2, with D possibly matching TRBD1 (5 bases). The germline gives CDR1 SNHLY, CDR2 FYNNEI. With 6 bases removed from V and 7 bases from J, the gap between germline ends came to 21 bases. CDR3 size: 15 residues. The CDR3 protein is CASRRDAGQGLGYTF. DNA of the CDR3: TGTGCCAGCAGGAGGGACGCAGGGCAAGGGCTTGGCTACACCTTC.

The V call is TRBV20-1, the J call TRBJ1-1, with D hard to call. The germline V gene has CDR1 DFQATT and CDR2 SNEGSKA (reference sequence). V dropped 6 bases and J dropped 6 bases, with 11 bases sitting between them. The length of the CDR3 is 11 residues. CDR3 residues: CSAWTRAEAFF. CDR3 in DNA: TGCAGTGCCTGGACTCGGGCTGAAGCTTTCTTT.

The table lists this clone with a few counts. The CDR3 DNA follows: TGTGCCAGCTCACCACGGCGTTCTGGGGCCAACGTCCTGACTTTC. Amino acids: CASSPRRSGANVLTF. The chain links TRBV18 to TRBJ2-6, with D unclear. Germline V gene data show CDR1 as KGHSH and CDR2 as LQKENI. CDR3 length: 15 amino acids. Between the trimmed V and J ends, which lost 1 base and 1 base, there was a span of 5 bases.

This clone was seen a few times. The CDR3, as DNA: TGTGCCAGCAGTTACTCCGGACCGAACAATGAGCAGTTCTTC. Translating gives CASSYSGPNNEQFF. The chain recombines TRBV6-6 with TRBJ2-1; D gene uncertain. Germline V gene lookup returns CDR1 MNHNY and CDR2 SVGAGI (reference sequence). This CDR3 has 14 residues. V lost 0 bases to trimming and J lost 5 bases, with 8 bases between them.

This clone came up a few times. The chain has TRBV30 and TRBJ1-5; no clear D. V shed 1 base and J shed 3 bases, with 10 bases lying between them. The CDR3 consists of 14 residues. CDR1 is GTSNPN and CDR2 is SVGIG in the germline V gene (reference sequence). CDR3: CAWSGYSHNQPQHF. The CDR3 region has the DNA TGTGCCTGGAGTGGATACAGCCACAATCAGCCCCAGCATTTT. The whole variable domain, remainder taken from reference TRBV30 and TRBJ1-5, is SQTIHQWPATLVQPVGSPLSLECTVEGTSNPNLYWYRQAAGRGLQLLFYSVGIGQISSEVPQNLSASRPQDRQFILSSKKLLLSDSGFYLCAWSGYSHNQPQHFGDGTRLSIL.

This clone was observed a handful of times. V and J are TRBV7-9 and TRBJ1-3, with D hard to call. Germline loops: CDR1 SEHNR, CDR2 FQNEAQ (reference sequence). The CDR3 covers 15 residues. The V gene lost 4 bases and the J gene lost 0 bases, with 10 bases spanning the gap. CDR3 amino acids: CASSSAGSSGNTIYF. The CDR3 DNA reads TGTGCCAGCAGCTCAGCGGGGAGCTCTGGAAACACCATATATTTT.

This clone showed up just a few times. The chain has TRBV15 and TRBJ1-5, with unresolved D. The V end lost 0 bases, the J end lost 6 bases, and 12 bases lay between the germline ends. This CDR3 is built from 15 residues. Germline values: CDR1 LNHNV, CDR2 YYDKDF (reference sequence). This chain's CDR3 is CATSRERPPVQPQHF. As DNA, the CDR3 is TGTGCCACCAGCAGAGAGAGGCCCCCGGTTCAGCCCCAGCATTTT.

The CDR3 reads CASSLGVFSYEQYF. CDR3 DNA: TGTGCCAGCAGCCTAGGGGTATTCAGCTACGAGCAGTACTTC. The chain uses TRBV11-2 and TRBJ2-7; TRBD1 might be the D (5 bases). Germline values: CDR1 SGHAT, CDR2 FQNNGV. The V end was cut by 5 bases, the J end by 3 bases, with 14 bases between. The CDR3 covers 14 residues.

Only one count was recorded for this clone. This sample includes further DNA sequences coding for the same CDR3. This sequence joins TRBV6-5 and TRBJ2-6, with D unclear. Trimming took 8 bases from V and 1 from J, leaving 12 bases between them. CDR1 and CDR2 from the germline V gene are MNHEY and SVGAGI. The CDR3 contains 15 residues. In nucleotides, the CDR3 is TGTGCCAGCTCTCCCCGCAGATCTGGGGCCAACGTCCTGACTTTC. Its protein is CASSPRRSGANVLTF.

This clone was observed once. V is TRBV7-8 and J is TRBJ1-6, with 10 nucleotides matching TRBD1. V shed 5 bases, J shed 11 bases, and the junction held 9 bases outside the gene matches. This CDR3 has 15 residues. Germline CDR1 SGHVS, CDR2 FQNEAQ. CDR3 coding DNA: TGTGCCAGCAGCGCCCCGGGACAGGGGCCGGCACCCCTCCACTTT. The encoded protein is CASSAPGQGPAPLHF.